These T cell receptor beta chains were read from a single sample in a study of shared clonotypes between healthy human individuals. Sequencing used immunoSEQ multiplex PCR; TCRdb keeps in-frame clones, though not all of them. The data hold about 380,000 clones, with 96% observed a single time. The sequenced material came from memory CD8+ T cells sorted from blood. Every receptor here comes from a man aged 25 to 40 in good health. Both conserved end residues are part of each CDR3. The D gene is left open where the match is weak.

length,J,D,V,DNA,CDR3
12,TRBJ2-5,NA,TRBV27,TGTGCCAGCAGGTCTGGGGGAGAGACCCAGTACTTC,CASRSGGETQYF
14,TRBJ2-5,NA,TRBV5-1,TGCGCCAGCAGGTCGGGACACTCCCAAGAGACCCAGTACTTC,CASRSGHSQETQYF
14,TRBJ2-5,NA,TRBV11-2,TGTGCCAGCAGCCGGGACTCGATACAAGAGACCCAGTACTTC,CASSRDSIQETQYF
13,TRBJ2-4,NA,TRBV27,TGTGCCAGCAGTGTCTTCTGGGGGCGCATTCAGTACTTC,CASSVFWGRIQYF
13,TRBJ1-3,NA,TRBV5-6,TGTGCCAGCAGCTTGCAGGCTGGAAACACCATATATTTT,CASSLQAGNTIYF
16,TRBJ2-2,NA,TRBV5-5,TGTGCCAGCAGCTTGGCCCGGCGTGGGGACACCGGGGAGCTGTTTTTT,CASSLARRGDTGELFF
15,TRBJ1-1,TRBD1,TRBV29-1,TGCAGCGTTGGAGAGGACAGGGGGCGAAAACCTGAAGCTTTCTTT,CSVGEDRGRKPEAFF
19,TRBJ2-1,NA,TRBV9,TGTGCCAGCAGCGTATCTACCGGAAGGACTCTCAGCTCCTACAATGAGCAGTTCTTC,CASSVSTGRTLSSYNEQFF
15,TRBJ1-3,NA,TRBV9,TGTGCCAGCAGCGTGGACGGACTCTCTGGAAACACCATATATTTT,CASSVDGLSGNTIYF
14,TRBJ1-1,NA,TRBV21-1,TGTGCCAGCAGCAAGCGAGGATTTTACACTGAAGCTTTCTTT,CASSKRGFYTEAFF
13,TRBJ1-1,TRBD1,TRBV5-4,TGTGCCAGCAGCTCAGGGGGCTTCACTGAAGCTTTCTTT,CASSSGGFTEAFF
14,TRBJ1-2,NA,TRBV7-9,TGTGCCAGCAGCCGGCCGAAGCCTAGCTATGGCTACACCTTC,CASSRPKPSYGYTF
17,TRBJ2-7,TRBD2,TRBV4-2,TGTGCCAGCAGCCAAGCCGGATCGTATAGCGGGAGTGACGAGCAGTACTTC,CASSQAGSYSGSDEQYF
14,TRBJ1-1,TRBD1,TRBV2,TGTGCCAGCAGGGACAGGACCCGGAACACTGAAGCTTTCTTT,CASRDRTRNTEAFF